Each of the 13 T cell receptor beta chains below was sequenced from the same sample in a study of blood T cell repertoires in COVID-19. TCRdb's table, derived via immunoSEQ multiplex PCR, lists solely in-frame clones and lacks some. Of approximately 160,000 clones in the sample, around four fifths are singletons; the top ten hold roughly 8%. The sequenced sample was PBMCs or T cells enriched from blood (not recorded which). The receptors here all came from a woman aged 45-59 years who had recovered from COVID-19.

The chain joins TRBV9 to TRBJ2-7; 7 bases fit TRBD2. The length of the CDR3 is 13 residues. The V gene end was trimmed by 0 bases and the J gene end by 8 bases; junction bases not matched to a gene: 5. Germline CDR1 reads SGDLS; CDR2 reads YYNGEE. The CDR3 DNA reads as TGTGCCAGCAGCGTAGCTGAGGGGACTAAGCAGTACTTC. Its translation is CASSVAEGTKQYF.

CDR3 in amino acids: CASSEMASGGANEQFF. Written as DNA, the CDR3 is TGTGCCAGCAGTGAAATGGCTAGCGGGGGGGCGAATGAGCAGTTCTTC. This chain connects TRBV6-1 to TRBJ2-1; TRBD2 matches at 12 bases. Unmatched junction bases numbered 6, after V lost 2 bases and J lost 7 bases. The CDR3 is made up of 16 amino acids. Germline V gene sequence: CDR1 MNHNS, CDR2 SASEGT.

The chain combines TRBV6-5 with TRBJ1-1, with D perhaps matching TRBD1 (5 bases). Germline values: CDR1 MNHEY, CDR2 SVGAGI. The CDR3 is 15 residues long. V dropped 8 bases and J dropped 1 base, with 17 bases sitting between them. Written as DNA, the CDR3 is TGTGCCAGCTTGAACCCCGCGGGACGGAACACTGAAGCTTTCTTT. This gives the protein CASLNPAGRNTEAFF.

V gene TRBV4-3 combines with J gene TRBJ2-1; 8 bases match TRBD2. J lost 4 bases, V lost 1 base, and 3 bases had no gene match. From germline, CDR1 is LGHNA and CDR2 YSLEER. The CDR3 has 15 amino acids. The CDR3 loop reads CASSQGASGYNEQFF. The CDR3 nucleotides read TGCGCCAGCAGCCAAGGGGCTAGCGGGTACAATGAGCAGTTCTTC.

This clone turned up a few times. CDR3 nucleotides: TGTGCCAGTAGTATAGAGGCAGGGGCAAACTACAATGAGCAGTTCTTC. This gives the protein CASSIEAGANYNEQFF. J is TRBJ2-1 and V is TRBV19; possible D gene TRBD1, 6 bases. The CDR3 spans 16 residues. Germline loops: CDR1 LNHDA, CDR2 SQIVND (reference sequence). V was pared by 0 bases and J by 3 bases, with 12 bases between.

This chain joins TRBV9 and TRBJ2-3; 15 bases fit TRBD2. The length of the CDR3 is 20 residues. Germline V CDR1 and CDR2: SGDLS, YYNGEE. J was trimmed by 4 bases and V by 0 bases; bases with no gene match: 12. The CDR3 here is CASSVAGTSGRIGRADTQYF. Written as DNA, the CDR3 is TGTGCCAGCAGCGTAGCCGGGACTAGCGGGAGGATAGGGAGGGCAGATACGCAGTATTTT.

J is TRBJ1-1 and V is TRBV19; D remains unclear. The CDR3 covers 15 residues. Deletions cut 5 bases from V and 1 base from J, with 14 bases between. Germline CDR1 and CDR2: LNHDA and SQIVND (reference sequence). CDR3 protein: CASSPTREENTEAFF. In DNA form, the CDR3 reads TGTGCCAGTAGTCCTACCCGGGAAGAGAACACTGAAGCTTTCTTT.

The rearrangement uses TRBV27 and TRBJ2-1; 9 nucleotides agree with TRBD2. The CDR3 consists of 16 residues. With V trimmed by 1 base and J by 4 bases, 5 bases remained unmatched. Germline CDR1 is MNHEY and CDR2 is SMNVEV (reference sequence). CDR3 sequence reads: CASSLFSGSSYNEQFF. The DNA of the CDR3 is TGTGCCAGCAGTTTATTTAGCGGGAGCAGTTACAATGAGCAGTTCTTC.

The chain employs TRBV29-1 and TRBJ2-3; 10 bases map to TRBD1. Germline values: CDR1 SQVTM, CDR2 ANQGSEA. Losses at the gene ends were 5 bases for V and 7 bases for J; bases not matched to a gene: 3. CDR3 length equals 12 residues. CDR3 coding DNA: TGCAGCGTTTGGACAGGGGGTAATACGCAGTATTTT. Translated, it gives CSVWTGGNTQYF.

CDR3 sequence: CASSPYYGNTIYF. The CDR3 DNA reads TGTGCCAGCAGTCCCTATTACGGAAACACCATATATTTT. The chain uses TRBV6-4 and TRBJ1-3; D is unresolved. This CDR3 region has 13 residues. Germline CDR1 reads MRHNA; CDR2 reads SNTAGT. V was trimmed by 5 bases and J by 4 bases, leaving 9 bases between them.

This clone occurred a few times. This chain connects TRBV7-2 to TRBJ2-7, with TRBD1 identical over 10 bases. CDR1 and CDR2 (germline): SGHTA, FQGNSA. The CDR3 is made up of 16 amino acids. Trimming took 1 base from V and 2 from J; bases not matched to a gene: 5. The CDR3 DNA reads TGTGCCAGCAGCTTAGAGATGGGACAGGGGACCTACGAGCAGTACTTC. Translating gives CASSLEMGQGTYEQYF.

The V gene is TRBV7-3, the J gene TRBJ2-2; a possible D gene is TRBD2 (6 bases). CDR3 length: 14 residues. V was cut by 0 bases and J by 6 bases, with 8 bases left in between. The germline V gene encodes CDR1 SGHTA and CDR2 FQGTGA. Here the CDR3 reads CASSLTTSSGELFF. CDR3 sequence (DNA): TGTGCCAGCAGCTTAACGACTAGTTCCGGGGAGCTGTTTTTT.

The gene calls are TRBV19 and TRBJ1-2, with 9 bases fitting TRBD1. V trimming: 7 bases; J trimming: 0 bases; junction bases outside the gene matches: 9. The CDR3 totals 16 residues. The germline V gene encodes CDR1 LNHDA and CDR2 SQIVND (reference sequence). The CDR3 DNA follows: TGTGCCAGTAATAGGAGACAGGGGGGTTCTAACTATGGCTACACCTTC. Translated: CASNRRQGGSNYGYTF.